This TCR beta chain originates from a study of response to subunit inactivated influenza vaccine. The study, taken as a whole, reports: Few new T cells, the authors suggested, are recruited by each seasonal influenza vaccination.

About this clonotype itself: The antigen is not known. With a much larger clone just one base away, this may be a read error.

TCRdb processed the RT-PCR reads anew with MiXCR; each CDR3 protein has one entry. The data contain roughly 710,000 distinct CDR3 sequences, roughly 15% of them singletons. The material sequenced was PBMCs from blood, taken 14 to 15 days before vaccination. The sequence came from a man in his fifties who received an inactivated influenza vaccine.

Here the CDR3 reads CASSPPGQETRYF. As DNA, the CDR3 is TGTGCCAGCTCACCACCGGGACAAGAGACCCGGTACTTC. This chain links TRBV18 with TRBJ2-5; D might be TRBD1 (6 bases). The CDR3 covers 13 residues. Per the germline V gene, CDR1 is KGHSH and CDR2 is LQKENI.